The 10 T cell receptor beta chains given below trace back to one sample, sequenced in a study of T cell responses to AZD1222 COVID-19 vaccine. Using immunoSEQ multiplex PCR, the repertoire was profiled, and TCRdb retains in-frame clones only, with some absent. Of roughly 200,000 clones listed, 88% were seen once; the top ten hold over 6%. The sequencing here drew on peripheral blood, taken on day 0 of AZD1222 vaccination. The receptor set was obtained from an adult in good health.

The V call is TRBV11-1, the J call TRBJ2-5, with 8 nucleotides matching TRBD1. There are 13 residues in the CDR3. CDR1 SGHAT and CDR2 FQDESV come from the germline V gene (reference sequence). The V segment lost 5 bases and the J segment 4 bases; nucleotides outside the gene matches: 3. CDR3 DNA: TGTGCCAGCAGCCTCGGACAGGGAGAGACCCAGTACTTC. Its translation is CASSLGQGETQYF.

To note about this clone: This same CDR3 is encoded by further DNA sequences in the sample. This chain connects TRBV12-3 or TRBV12-4 to TRBJ2-3; D uncertain. The CDR3 loop spans 12 amino acids. V shed 6 bases and J shed 0 bases, with 4 bases lying between them. The CDR3 reads CASSFSTDTQYF. CDR3 DNA: TGTGCCAGCAGCTTTAGCACAGATACGCAGTATTTT.

The chain couples TRBV7-9 to TRBJ1-5; no clear D. V dropped 1 base and J dropped 4 bases, with 20 bases sitting between them. CDR1 SEHNR and CDR2 FQNEAQ come from the germline V gene (reference sequence). The CDR3 is made up of 18 amino acids. The CDR3 sequence is CASSLEGGGTRRNQPQHF. The DNA for the CDR3 is TGTGCCAGCAGCTTAGAGGGTGGAGGTACCCGGAGGAATCAGCCCCAGCATTTT.

This sequence joins TRBV9 and TRBJ1-2; tentatively, D is TRBD1 (6 bases). Trimming removed 0 bases from V and 4 bases from J, with 10 bases in between. Germline V gene sequence: CDR1 SGDLS, CDR2 YYNGEE. This CDR3 spans 14 amino acids. CDR3 bases: TGTGCCAGCAGCGTAGTGGGGGGCAGCTATGGCTACACCTTC. Translating gives CASSVVGGSYGYTF.

V gene TRBV19 combines with J gene TRBJ1-2; D uncertain. In germline, CDR1 is LNHDA, CDR2 SQIVND (reference sequence). V was pared by 3 bases and J by 4 bases, with 9 bases between. CDR3 length equals 13 residues. The CDR3 nucleotides read TGTGCCAGTAGTATCGCGGGTGGCTATGGCTACACCTTC. Translated: CASSIAGGYGYTF. The whole variable domain, filled in from reference TRBV19 and TRBJ1-2, reads DGGITQSPKYLFRKEGQNVTLSCEQNLNHDAMYWYRQDPGQGLRLIYYSQIVNDFQKGDIAEGYSVSREKKESFPLTVTSAQKNPTAFYLCASSIAGGYGYTFGSGTRLTVV.

This chain links TRBV4-3 with TRBJ2-7; the match to TRBD2 covers 7 bases. Germline-derived CDR1 and CDR2 are LGHNA and YSLEER. This CDR3 contains 14 residues. The V and J ends lost 2 bases and 3 bases, in that order; junction bases with no gene match: 4. The CDR3 DNA is TGCGCCAGCAGCCAACTCAGGACTAGCTACGAGCAGTACTTC. It is translated as CASSQLRTSYEQYF.

This clone was seen only once. The chain couples TRBV2 to TRBJ2-7, with 12 bases matching TRBD1. V trimming: 0 bases; J trimming: 9 bases; junction bases outside the gene matches: 12. This CDR3 is 17 amino acids long. Germline CDR1 SNHLY, CDR2 FYNNEI. CDR3 coding DNA: TGTGCCAGCAGTGAAGCGCTCTTTTCGGGACAGGGGGCTGGGCAGTACTTC. Amino acids: CASSEALFSGQGAGQYF.

V and J are TRBV6-4 and TRBJ2-7, with TRBD2 as a possible D gene (5 bases). V lost 5 bases and J lost 6, with 17 bases in between. Germline CDR1 MRHNA, CDR2 SNTAGT. This CDR3 contains 14 residues. The DNA of the CDR3 is TGTGCCAGCAGTCCGGACTCGGGTAGCTCCGAGCAGTACTTC. Translated: CASSPDSGSSEQYF.

The chain combines TRBV20-1 with TRBJ1-1; D call uncertain. Germline V gene lookup returns CDR1 DFQATT and CDR2 SNEGSKA (reference sequence). The V and J ends lost 2 bases and 6 bases respectively, with 7 bases between them. The CDR3 has 11 residues. DNA for the CDR3: TGCAGTGCTAGAAATGGGCCTGAAGCTTTCTTT. The encoded protein is CSARNGPEAFF.

This rearrangement joins TRBV7-8 to TRBJ1-1; perhaps TRBD1 as D (6 bases). With 1 base removed from V and 6 bases from J, the gap between germline ends came to 15 bases. Germline V gene sequence: CDR1 SGHVS, CDR2 FQNEAQ. This CDR3 is built from 15 residues. The CDR3 reads CASSLVSGVRAEAFF. CDR3 in DNA: TGTGCCAGCAGCTTAGTATCAGGGGTGAGGGCTGAAGCTTTCTTT.